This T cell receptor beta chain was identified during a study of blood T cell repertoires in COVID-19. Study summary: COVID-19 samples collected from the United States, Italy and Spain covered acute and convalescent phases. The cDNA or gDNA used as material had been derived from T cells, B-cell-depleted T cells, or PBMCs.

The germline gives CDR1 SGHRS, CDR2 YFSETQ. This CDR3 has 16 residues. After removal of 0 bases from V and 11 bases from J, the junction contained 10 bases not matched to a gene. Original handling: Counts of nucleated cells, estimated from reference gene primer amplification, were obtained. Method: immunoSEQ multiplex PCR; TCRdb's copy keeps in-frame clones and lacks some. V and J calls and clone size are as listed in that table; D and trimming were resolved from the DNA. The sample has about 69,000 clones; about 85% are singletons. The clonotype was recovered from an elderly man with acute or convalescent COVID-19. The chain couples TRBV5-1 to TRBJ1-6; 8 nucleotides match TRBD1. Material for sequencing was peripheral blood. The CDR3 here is CASSLAGDRSQTPLHF. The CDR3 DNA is TGCGCCAGCAGCTTGGCAGGGGACAGGTCCCAAACACCCCTCCACTTT.